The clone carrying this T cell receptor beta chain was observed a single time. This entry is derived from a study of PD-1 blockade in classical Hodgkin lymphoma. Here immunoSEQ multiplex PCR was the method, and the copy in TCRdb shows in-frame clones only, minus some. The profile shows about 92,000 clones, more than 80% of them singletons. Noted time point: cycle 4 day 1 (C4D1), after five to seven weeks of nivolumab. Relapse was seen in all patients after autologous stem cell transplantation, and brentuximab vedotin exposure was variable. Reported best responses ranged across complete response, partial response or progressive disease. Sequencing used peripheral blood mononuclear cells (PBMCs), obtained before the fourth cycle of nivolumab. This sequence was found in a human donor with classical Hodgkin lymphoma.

CDR3 region: CASSDPRQKETQYF. In DNA, the CDR3 is TGCGCCAGCAGTGACCCTAGACAGAAAGAGACCCAGTACTTC. The chain recombines TRBV10-2 with TRBJ2-5; D possibly corresponds to TRBD1 (5 bases). Trimming removed 3 bases at V and 3 bases at J, with 11 bases between. The CDR3 is 14 residues long. Germline CDR1 is WSHSY and CDR2 is SAAADI.